This T cell receptor (beta chain) emerged from a study of T cell responses to AZD1222 COVID-19 vaccine. Notes on the study in general: CD4 TCRs associated with vaccination spanned spike, dominating at 160-218 and 743-854.

Turning to this clone: Its cognate antigen is unknown.

Libraries were prepared by immunoSEQ multiplex PCR; TCRdb keeps only in-frame clonotypes and omits some of them. The data contain 130,000 or so clones, roughly nine tenths of them singletons. V lost 5 bases to trimming and J lost 3 bases, with 11 bases between them. CDR1 and CDR2 from the germline V gene are LNHDA and SQIVND (reference sequence). The CDR3 covers 14 residues. The receptor was derived from an adult in good health. Sequenced material: peripheral blood, taken on day 0 of AZD1222 vaccination. This sequence joins TRBV19 and TRBJ1-5; D remains unclear. Written as DNA, the CDR3 is TGTGCCAGTAGTGGCCCAGCCTACAATCAGCCCCAGCATTTT. As protein: CASSGPAYNQPQHF.